This T cell receptor beta chain originates from a study of cytomegalovirus exposure and HLA in healthy donors. In the study overall: In a previous analysis, 117 million unique TCR beta sequences were found from 150 million to 200 million T cells. Genotyping showed less than 85% of over 350 donors falling in the Caucasian-associated ancestry cluster.

Study-level results: Sequence variants that were highly shared formed a cluster that was likely a sequencing artifact. Analysis was carried out at a later point, and it linked a missense DCLRE1C variant to TCR beta V- and J-gene trimming.

There are 14 residues in the CDR3. Germline V gene sequence: CDR1 SGDLS, CDR2 YYNGEE. The junction had 2 bases not matched to a gene; V was cut back by 3 bases and J by 0 bases. Regarding this clone: Its antigen is unidentified.

PCR employed 60 Vbeta and 13 Jbeta primers. The repertoire was sequenced with immunoSEQ multiplex PCR; TCRdb's copy has only in-frame clones and lacks some. The table lists 60,000 or so clones, roughly 77% of them singletons, with approximately 24% in the top ten. The source of this sequence is a middle-aged woman in good health and CMV-seropositive. The sample comprised PBMCs. The chain is built from TRBV9 and TRBJ2-7, with 8 bases identical to TRBD2. For the CDR3, the DNA is TGTGCCAGCAGCGAGGGGACTAGCTCCTACGAGCAGTACTTC. Its translation: CASSEGTSSYEQYF.